The rows below give T cell receptor beta chains drawn from one sample of a study of post-analysis software for immune sequencing data. TCRdb analysed the PCR reads with MiXCR anew, one entry per CDR3 protein. The sample consists of hundreds of thousands of distinct CDR3 sequences, approximately 60% of them appearing once. Sequencing was done on a sample of blood. These receptors were taken from a girl aged 2-10 years with multiple sclerosis. Each CDR3 is given with its conserved first and last residue. The D gene is left open where the match is weak. Rows may omit the clone size; those that give it use once, few, many or a size class.

j_call	d_call	v_call	clone_size	cdr3_aa	cdr3_nt
TRBJ1-2	NA	TRBV29-1	NA	CSVGGRTGNYGYTF	TGCAGCGTTGGGGGTAGAACGGGGAACTATGGCTACACCTTC
TRBJ2-4	NA	TRBV5-1	NA	CASSTGPTKNIQYF	TGCGCCAGCAGCACGGGACCAACCAAAAACATTCAGTACTTC
TRBJ2-7	NA	TRBV6-5	once	CASSYFGNFPYEQYF	TGTGCCAGCAGTTACTTCGGAAATTTCCCCTACGAGCAGTACTTC
TRBJ1-2	NA	TRBV6-1	once	CASTRRDWNYGYTF	TGTGCCAGCACGAGGCGGGACTGGAACTATGGCTACACCTTC
TRBJ1-1	TRBD1	TRBV10-3	NA	CAISIRTGEDTEAFF	TGTGCCATCAGTATCCGGACAGGGGAGGACACTGAAGCTTTCTTT
TRBJ2-3	NA	TRBV29-1	few	CSASNSDTQYF	TGCAGCGCCTCAAACTCGGATACGCAGTATTTT
TRBJ2-1	TRBD2	TRBV7-9	NA	CASSSGGTSGFNEQFF	TGTGCCAGCAGCTCGGGCGGGACTAGCGGTTTCAATGAGCAGTTCTTC
TRBJ1-5	TRBD1	TRBV12-3/TRBV12-4	NA	CASRVQGKGNQPQHF	TGTGCCAGCAGAGTACAGGGGAAGGGCAATCAGCCCCAGCATTTT
TRBJ2-3	TRBD1	TRBV12-3/TRBV12-4	NA	CASSRITGTDAQYF	TGTGCCAGCAGTCGGATCACAGGGACAGATGCGCAGTATTTT
TRBJ1-5	NA	TRBV5-6	NA	CASSLSSLGQPQHF	TGTGCCAGCAGCTTGTCGAGTTTGGGTCAGCCCCAGCATTTT
TRBJ2-5	NA	TRBV5-6	NA	CASSLGRVGTQYF	TGTGCCAGCAGCTTGGGCAGGGTAGGAACCCAGTACTTC
TRBJ1-2	TRBD1	TRBV29-1	few	CSVEDHPRQGADGYTF	TGCAGCGTTGAAGATCATCCCAGACAGGGGGCGGATGGCTACACCTTC
TRBJ2-3	TRBD2	TRBV9	few	CASSVARRGGPFSTDTQYF	TGTGCCAGTAGCGTAGCTCGGCGGGGGGGCCCCTTTAGCACAGATACGCAGTATTTT
TRBJ2-5	TRBD2	TRBV29-1	once	CSSRTSRGQETQYF	TGCAGCTCTCGGACTAGCAGGGGACAAGAGACCCAGTACTTC
TRBJ1-5	NA	TRBV12-3/TRBV12-4	few	CASSLAQLQPQHF	TGTGCCAGCAGTTTAGCCCAGCTTCAGCCCCAGCATTTT
TRBJ2-2	TRBD1	TRBV12-3/TRBV12-4	NA	CASSLQGADGELFF	TGTGCCAGCAGTTTACAGGGGGCGGACGGGGAGCTGTTTTTT
TRBJ2-1	NA	TRBV6-5	NA	CASSYSSQSYNEQFF	TGTGCCAGCAGTTACTCTTCTCAGTCCTACAATGAGCAGTTCTTC
TRBJ2-3	NA	TRBV21-1	NA	CASSKGVSTDTQYF	TGTGCCAGCAGCAAAGGGGTTTCCACAGATACGCAGTATTTT
TRBJ2-3	TRBD2	TRBV2	NA	CASPPGLKLTDTQYF	TGTGCCAGCCCTCCGGGACTAAAGCTCACAGATACGCAGTATTTT
TRBJ2-5	TRBD2	TRBV7-6	NA	CASSTRLAGGLGTQYF	TGTGCCAGCAGCACCCGACTAGCGGGGGGGCTGGGGACCCAGTACTTC
TRBJ1-1	NA	TRBV20-1	NA	CSARGGGNTEAFF	TGCAGTGCTAGAGGGGGGGGGAACACTGAAGCTTTCTTT
TRBJ2-1	TRBD2	TRBV4-1	NA	CASSPHPSGSPDEQFF	TGCGCCAGCAGCCCACACCCTAGCGGGAGTCCTGATGAGCAGTTCTTC
TRBJ2-4	TRBD1	TRBV6-5	once	CASSYEGGNIQYF	TGTGCCAGCAGTTACGAAGGGGGCAACATTCAGTACTTC
TRBJ2-1	TRBD2	TRBV5-1	NA	CASSLGIAGGGVNEQFF	TGCGCCAGCAGCCTGGGGATAGCGGGAGGAGGTGTAAATGAGCAGTTCTTC